This T cell receptor beta chain was sequenced during a study of control samples from healthy donors and cancer patients. The repertoire was sequenced with immunoSEQ multiplex PCR; TCRdb's copy has only in-frame clones and lacks some. The data contain about 79,000 clones, roughly 93% of them singletons. This CDR3 contains 15 residues. Germline V gives CDR1 SGHNT, CDR2 YENEEA. V was pared by 4 bases and J by 1 base, with 4 bases of the junction left unmatched. Only one count was recorded for this clone. Material: PBMCs. The TCR was taken from a woman between 40 and 55 years old with lung cancer. The J gene is TRBJ1-3, the V gene TRBV11-3; the match to TRBD1 covers 7 bases. The CDR3 region is CASSSGGQSGNTIYF. DNA of the CDR3: TGTGCCAGCAGCTCAGGGGGGCAGTCTGGAAACACCATATATTTT.